This T cell receptor (beta chain) is drawn from a study of blood T cell repertoires in COVID-19. Across the whole study: Acute-phase and convalescent COVID-19 samples originated in the United States, Italy and Spain.

Profiling relied on immunoSEQ multiplex PCR, and the TCRdb table lists in-frame clones only, not all of them. This table has 130,000 to 150,000 clones, 84% appearing once. The germline V gene has CDR1 DFQATT and CDR2 SNEGSKA (reference sequence). The CDR3 runs 11 residues. The sequencing input was peripheral blood. The chain links TRBV20-1 to TRBJ1-2, with TRBD1 matching over 9 bases. This receptor was obtained from a human donor in a cohort sampled during active COVID-19. The CDR3 DNA reads TGCAGACCGGACAGGGGAGATGGCTACACCTTC. Residues: CRPDRGDGYTF.